What follows describes a single T cell receptor beta chain. The target antigen is unknown. This record comes from a study of graft-versus-host responses after intestinal transplantation. Study context: Recipients uniformly received anti-thymocyte globulin induction, followed by tacrolimus and steroids for roughly 3 years. General observations from the study: Recipient-marrow GvH clones were detected, some having first appeared in ileum or blood. Some patients had graft-donor T cell macrochimerism. In their allografts, the ratios of graft-versus-host to host-versus-graft T cell clones were high.

Method: immunoSEQ multiplex PCR; TCRdb's copy keeps in-frame clones and lacks some. This table holds over 100,000 clones, roughly 95% found once. Per the germline V gene, CDR1 is LNHNV and CDR2 is YYDKDF (reference sequence). The CDR3 is 16 amino acids. Trimming cost V 0 bases and J 2 bases; bases outside gene matches: 6. The chain is built from TRBV15 and TRBJ2-7; 8 bases line up with TRBD2. The TCR sequence derives from a human donor who received an intestinal transplant. The source was unstimulated CD8+ T cells sorted from spleen or lymph node cells, collected before intestinal transplant. The DNA for the CDR3 is TGTGCCACCAGCAGAGATATCGGGGGGGCGGCCTACGAGCAGTACTTC. It is translated as CATSRDIGGAAYEQYF.